These 17 T cell receptor beta chains were sequenced from one sample in a study of blood T cell repertoires in COVID-19. TCRdb's copy holds only in-frame clones and misses some; the assay was immunoSEQ multiplex PCR. The sample lists tens of thousands of clones; 86% were seen once. Sequences were obtained from peripheral blood. These TCRs come from a middle-aged man with COVID-19, enrolled during active disease.

This chain uses TRBV10-2 with TRBJ2-7, with D perhaps TRBD2 (6 bases). CDR3 size: 12 residues. V shed 6 bases and J shed 6 bases, with 12 bases lying between them. The germline CDR1 and CDR2 sequences are WSHSY and SAAADI. The CDR3 spells CASRMEGLEQYF. In nucleotides, the CDR3 is TGCGCCAGCAGAATGGAGGGGCTCGAGCAGTACTTC.

The gene calls are TRBV6-2 or TRBV6-3 and TRBJ1-1, with 8 bases aligning to TRBD1. Germline V gene data show CDR1 as MNHEY and CDR2 as SVGEGT. The ends lost 4 bases at V and 5 bases at J; junction bases unmatched: 3. The CDR3 runs to 13 residues. CDR3 amino acids: CASSWNRGTEAFF. The CDR3 DNA reads as TGTGCCAGCAGTTGGAACAGGGGGACTGAAGCTTTCTTT.

The chain uses TRBV25-1 and TRBJ1-3, with D unclear. V was pared by 4 bases and J by 4 bases, with 8 bases between. The CDR3 runs 13 residues. The germline V gene encodes CDR1 MGHDK and CDR2 SYGVNS. CDR3 nucleotide sequence: TGTGCCAGCAGTGCGTTCGGGGGAAACACCATATATTTT. Amino acid sequence: CASSAFGGNTIYF.

V gene TRBV7-2 combines with J gene TRBJ1-2; D unclear. Trimming stripped 5 bases from V and 4 bases from J, with 17 bases between. The CDR3 consists of 15 residues. The V gene's germline CDR1 is SGHTA and CDR2 FQGNSA. CDR3 nucleotide sequence: TGTGCCAGCAGCATAGGGCCCACCGGGAGCTATGGCTACACCTTC. As protein: CASSIGPTGSYGYTF.

The J gene is TRBJ2-6, the V gene TRBV21-1; TRBD1 is taken as the D call from the table, unchecked against the DNA. TRBV21-1 corresponds to a pseudogene. The length of the CDR3 is 24 residues. The chain's CDR3 is CASSKSVKKTYRQGKDRGANVLTF. CDR3 DNA sequence: TGTGCCAGCAGCAAATCGGTAAAAAAAACTTATCGACAGGGGAAAGACCGTGGGGCCAACGTCCTGACTTTC.

The CDR3 spells CASSETDLTDTQYF. In nucleotides, the CDR3 is TGTGCCAGCAGTGAAACAGACCTCACAGATACGCAGTATTTT. V is TRBV6-4 and J is TRBJ2-3; no firm D call. Between the trimmed V and J ends, which lost 3 bases and 2 bases, there was a span of 9 bases. The germline gives CDR1 MRHNA, CDR2 SNTAGT. The CDR3 consists of 14 residues.

The V gene is TRBV6-5, the J gene TRBJ2-7, with D perhaps matching TRBD2 (6 bases). V lost 8 bases and J 0 bases, leaving 11 bases between the germline ends. CDR3 length equals 13 residues. Per germline, CDR1 MNHEY and CDR2 SVGAGI. Here the CDR3 reads CASGGSSSYEQYF. The CDR3 coding sequence is TGTGCCAGCGGGGGGTCGAGCTCCTACGAGCAGTACTTC.

The J gene is TRBJ1-5, the V gene TRBV12-3 or TRBV12-4, with D maybe TRBD1 (5 bases). This CDR3 contains 13 residues. Trimming pared 5 bases from V and 6 bases from J, leaving 11 bases between. In DNA, the CDR3 is TGTGCCAGCAGTCAGGGAGCGGGTCAGCCCCAGCATTTT. As protein: CASSQGAGQPQHF.

This chain joins TRBV6-5 and TRBJ2-2, with 7 bases lining up with TRBD1. This CDR3 has 16 residues. Germline values: CDR1 MNHEY, CDR2 SVGAGI. With 0 bases clipped from V and 0 bases from J, the junction kept 1 base outside the gene matches. CDR3 region: CASSYSQGANTGELFF. For the CDR3, the DNA is TGTGCCAGCAGTTACTCGCAGGGGGCGAACACCGGGGAGCTGTTTTTT.

The chain links TRBV5-1 to TRBJ1-5; no definite D call. Germline-derived CDR1 and CDR2 are SGHRS and YFSETQ. The ends were cut back, 2 bases at V and 3 bases at J, with 12 bases in the middle. The CDR3 length is 15 residues. The CDR3 nucleotides are TGCGCCAGCAGCTTACGGGGATCGGACAATCAGCCCCAGCATTTT. The encoded protein is CASSLRGSDNQPQHF.

The chain recombines TRBV19 with TRBJ2-3; 8 bases align to TRBD2. The CDR3 loop spans 15 amino acids. Germline CDR1 and CDR2: LNHDA and SQIVND (reference sequence). The ends lost 5 bases at V and 2 bases at J; junction bases unmatched: 6. The CDR3 DNA reads TGTGCCAGTAGTCAACCCGGACTAGCCACAGATACGCAGTATTTT. It encodes CASSQPGLATDTQYF. Filled out from reference TRBV19 and TRBJ2-3, the complete variable domain reads DGGITQSPKYLFRKEGQNVTLSCEQNLNHDAMYWYRQDPGQGLRLIYYSQIVNDFQKGDIAEGYSVSREKKESFPLTVTSAQKNPTAFYLCASSQPGLATDTQYFGPGTRLTVL.

The CDR3 region is CASSAFGAGLAKNIQYF. The CDR3 region has the DNA TGTGCCAGCAGTGCCTTCGGAGCGGGGCTGGCCAAAAACATTCAGTACTTC. The chain recombines TRBV2 with TRBJ2-4; TRBD2 agrees at 7 bases. The CDR3 length is 17 residues. Germline trimming cut 4 bases from V and 1 base from J; bases unmatched to any gene: 10. Germline CDR1 and CDR2: SNHLY and FYNNEI.

The chain uses TRBV18 and TRBJ1-3, with a weak D call TRBD1 (5 bases). CDR1 is KGHSH, CDR2 LQKENI, per germline. The length of the CDR3 is 16 residues. V was pared by 6 bases and J by 1 base, with 16 bases between. In DNA, the CDR3 is TGTGCCAGCTCCGACAGAAATCTCGGTTCTGGAAACACCATATATTTT. Amino acids: CASSDRNLGSGNTIYF.

This chain links TRBV7-9 with TRBJ1-6, with D possibly TRBD1 on 5 matching bases. Germline CDR1 is SEHNR and CDR2 is FQNEAQ (reference sequence). Trimming cost V 5 bases and J 8 bases, with 10 bases left between them. CDR3 length equals 13 residues. The CDR3 sequence: CASSRGGYSPLHF. The CDR3 bases are TGTGCCAGCAGCCGGGGGGGGTATTCACCCCTCCACTTT.

The genes are TRBV18 and TRBJ1-1; D call uncertain. V was cut by 6 bases and J by 1 base, with 9 bases left in between. The CDR3 length is 13 residues. The germline gives CDR1 KGHSH, CDR2 LQKENI. The CDR3 bases are TGTGCCAGCTCCCCGAACGGGAACACTGAAGCTTTCTTT. Protein product: CASSPNGNTEAFF.

The rearrangement uses TRBV10-2 and TRBJ2-5, with TRBD2 as a possible D gene (6 bases). This CDR3 spans 15 amino acids. The germline gives CDR1 WSHSY, CDR2 SAAADI. The V end lost 5 bases, the J end lost 0 bases, and 13 bases lay between the germline ends. CDR3 protein: CASSYRPGDQETQYF. CDR3 nucleotides: TGCGCCAGCAGTTATAGGCCGGGGGACCAAGAGACCCAGTACTTC.

This clone was seen only a few times. J is TRBJ1-1 and V is TRBV6-5; TRBD1 is a possible D gene (5 bases). This CDR3 is built from 15 residues. The V gene lost 7 bases and the J gene lost 0 bases, with 15 bases spanning the gap. Per the germline V gene, CDR1 is MNHEY and CDR2 is SVGAGI. The CDR3 region has the DNA TGTGCCAGCACTACGGGGGGGGTTATGAACACTGAAGCTTTCTTT. It is translated as CASTTGGVMNTEAFF.